This is a list of T cell receptor beta chains from one sample in a study of blood T cells in healthy people across ages. One entry per CDR3 protein results from TCRdb running MiXCR on the 5' RACE reads. The table shows about 800,000 distinct CDR3 sequences, with about 25% occurring only once. The sample was also reused in another study, on T cells of mothers and their children.

The sequencing input was blood. These TCRs come from a boy aged 5-17 years in good health. Both conserved end residues are part of each CDR3. The D gene is left open where the match is weak. The size field is filled for only some rows; it gives once, few, many or a size class.

j_call d_call v_call cdr3_length clone_size cdr3_aa cdr3_nt
TRBJ1-4 . TRBV5-5 14 . CASSFGQRDEKLFF TGTGCCAGCAGCTTCGGACAGAGGGATGAAAAACTGTTTTTT
TRBJ2-1 TRBD1 TRBV29-1 14 . CSVETGQFHNEQFF TGCAGCGTTGAGACGGGACAGTTTCACAATGAGCAGTTCTTC
TRBJ2-1 TRBD2 TRBV20-1 17 . CSAPGLAGVPPYNEQFF TGCAGTGCTCCGGGGCTAGCGGGGGTGCCGCCCTACAATGAGCAGTTCTTC
TRBJ1-1 . TRBV20-1 12 . CSARGVNTEAFF TGCAGTGCGAGAGGGGTGAACACTGAAGCTTTCTTT
TRBJ1-4 . TRBV7-2 16 . CASSQTRGTSNEKLFF TGTGCCAGCAGCCAGACTCGGGGGACTTCTAATGAAAAACTGTTTTTT
TRBJ2-5 . TRBV6-1 17 . CASRTGAVKVIQETQYF TGTGCCAGCAGGACCGGGGCCGTCAAGGTGATACAAGAGACCCAGTACTTC
TRBJ1-1 . TRBV15 14 . CATSRDLSITEAFF TGTGCCACCAGCAGAGATCTTAGTATCACTGAAGCTTTCTTT
TRBJ2-7 . TRBV5-1 15 . CASSGTGRGQYEQYF TGCGCCAGCAGCGGAACCGGACGGGGGCAATACGAGCAGTACTTC
TRBJ2-5 . TRBV7-9 14 few CASSSWTNQETQYF TGTGCCAGCAGTTCTTGGACCAACCAAGAGACCCAGTACTTC
TRBJ2-5 . TRBV6-6 15 . CASSYSQTDQETQYF TGTGCCAGCAGTTACTCGCAGACAGACCAAGAGACCCAGTACTTC
TRBJ1-1 . TRBV29-1 12 . CSPRFSNTEAFF TGTAGCCCCCGTTTTTCGAACACTGAAGCTTTCTTT
TRBJ1-1 . TRBV20-1 12 few CSARTPVTEAFF TGCAGTGCTAGAACTCCGGTTACTGAAGCTTTCTTT
TRBJ2-3 . TRBV28 11 few CASSLQYTQYF TGTGCCAGCAGTTTGCAGTATACGCAGTATTTT
TRBJ1-5 TRBD1 TRBV7-2 16 . CASSLVHRGSNQPQHF TGTGCCAGCAGCTTAGTTCACAGGGGTAGCAATCAGCCCCAGCATTTT